What follows are 20 T cell receptor beta chains derived from one specimen sequenced in a study of blood T cell repertoires in COVID-19. The table came from immunoSEQ multiplex PCR; TCRdb's copy has only in-frame clones and leaves some out. The table lists some 100,000 clones, approximately 81% of them singletons, with about 4.1% in the top ten. Sample: peripheral blood. These receptors came from a man aged 55 to 70 with acute or convalescent COVID-19.

The chain carries TRBV4-2 and TRBJ2-3; 7 positions match TRBD2. The germline V gene encodes CDR1 LGHNA and CDR2 YNFKEQ. The length of the CDR3 is 15 residues. Trimming cost V 4 bases and J 2 bases; bases outside gene matches: 6. The CDR3 DNA reads as TGTGCCAGCAGCCCCCAGCGGGGCCTCACAGATACGCAGTATTTT. The encoded protein is CASSPQRGLTDTQYF.

V and J are TRBV7-8 and TRBJ1-2; no reliable D call. Per the germline V gene, CDR1 is SGHVS and CDR2 is FQNEAQ. V lost 7 bases and J lost 2, with 23 bases in between. The CDR3 contains 17 residues. In nucleotides, the CDR3 is TGTGCCAGCACCAAGAACCGCGGGTCAAGCCTAAACTATGGCTACACCTTC. It yields the protein CASTKNRGSSLNYGYTF.

The chain uses TRBV3-1 (or the pseudogene TRBV3-2) and TRBJ1-6; possibly TRBD1 for D (6 bases). The CDR3 has 18 residues. In germline, CDR1 is LGHDT, CDR2 YNNKEL (reference sequence). V lost 2 bases and J 0 bases, leaving 14 bases between the germline ends. CDR3 protein: CASSQPSRGSSYNSPLHF. The CDR3, as DNA: TGTGCCAGCAGCCAACCATCCAGGGGTAGCTCCTATAATTCACCCCTCCACTTT.

V gene TRBV18 combines with J gene TRBJ2-7; 7 bases agree with TRBD1. This CDR3 region has 13 residues. Germline values: CDR1 KGHSH, CDR2 LQKENI. Trimming cost V 3 bases and J 3 bases; bases outside gene matches: 2. This chain's CDR3 is CASSPGQDYEQYF. CDR3 bases: TGTGCCAGCTCACCCGGACAGGACTACGAGCAGTACTTC.

This chain joins TRBV10-3 and TRBJ2-3; 7 bases map to TRBD2. This CDR3 has 16 residues. The trim removed 0 bases at V and 8 bases at J, leaving 11 bases unmatched. CDR1 is ENHRY and CDR2 is SYGVKD in the germline V gene. CDR3 bases: TGTGCCATCAGTGAGTCAGTGGGGGGGTCAATTGGTACGCAGTATTTT. It encodes CAISESVGGSIGTQYF.

CDR3 DNA: TGCGCCAGCAGGGGACAGGGGCCCGAAGCTTTCTTT. This encodes CASRGQGPEAFF. The rearrangement joins TRBV4-1 to TRBJ1-1; TRBD1 aligns across 10 bases. The CDR3 extends over 12 amino acids. Per germline, CDR1 MGHRA and CDR2 YSYEKL. The J segment lost 8 bases and the V segment lost 6 bases, leaving 3 bases of the junction unmatched.

This sequence joins TRBV6-6 and TRBJ1-2, with D possibly matching TRBD1 (5 bases). Germline lookup yields CDR1 MNHNY and CDR2 SVGAGI (reference sequence). Trimming removed 5 bases from V and 6 bases from J, with 10 bases in between. CDR3 length: 12 amino acids. CDR3 amino acids: CASSRPGNGYTF. The CDR3 DNA is TGTGCCAGCAGTAGACCAGGGAATGGCTACACCTTC.

The V call is TRBV29-1, the J call TRBJ1-2, with D possibly TRBD1 on 6 matching bases. Germline V lookup: CDR1 SQVTM, CDR2 ANQGSEA. The germline V and J ends were trimmed by 4 bases and 4 bases, with 7 bases remaining between them. CDR3 size: 11 residues. Here the CDR3 DNA reads TGCAGCGTTGGGACAGTCTATGGCTACACCTTC. Protein product: CSVGTVYGYTF.

This chain connects TRBV7-9 to TRBJ2-7; D is perhaps TRBD2 (5 bases). CDR1 and CDR2 (germline): SEHNR, FQNEAQ (reference sequence). V dropped 1 base and J dropped 2 bases, with 12 bases sitting between them. This CDR3 has 15 residues. The CDR3 nucleotides read TGTGCCAGCAGCTTAGTGGTCGGGAACGCCTACGAGCAGTACTTC. The encoded protein is CASSLVVGNAYEQYF.

The chain employs TRBV12-3 or TRBV12-4 and TRBJ2-7, with D perhaps TRBD2 (6 bases). The CDR3 covers 13 residues. Trimming took off 0 bases at V and 4 bases at J, with 7 bases between the two ends. The CDR3 sequence is CASSLAGGYEQYF. The CDR3 DNA follows: TGTGCCAGCAGTTTAGCGGGGGGTTACGAGCAGTACTTC.

This chain links TRBV7-2 with TRBJ1-3; D remains unclear. Looked up from germline, CDR1 is SGHTA and CDR2 is FQGNSA. The CDR3 is 15 amino acids. Between the trimmed V and J ends, which lost 3 bases and 0 bases, there was a span of 9 bases. The CDR3 DNA reads as TGTGCCAGCAGCTTCGTGCCCAGCTCTGGAAACACCATATATTTT. The encoded protein is CASSFVPSSGNTIYF.

The chain joins TRBV6-1 to TRBJ1-2, with D possibly matching TRBD1 (5 bases). V lost 7 bases, J lost 4 bases, and 16 bases lay in between. The CDR3 is made up of 14 amino acids. Germline CDR1 MNHNS, CDR2 SASEGT. CDR3 DNA sequence: TGTGCCAGCACCCCCCGCATGGGGCTCTATGGCTACACCTTC. It is translated as CASTPRMGLYGYTF.

This chain uses TRBV7-9 with TRBJ2-7; possibly TRBD1 for D (6 bases). This CDR3 has 16 residues. Between the trimmed V and J ends, which lost 3 bases and 2 bases, there was a span of 17 bases. Germline V gene sequence: CDR1 SEHNR, CDR2 FQNEAQ (reference sequence). CDR3 amino acids: CASSFPNDRIAYEQYF. Written as DNA, the CDR3 is TGTGCCAGCAGCTTTCCGAACGACAGGATCGCCTACGAGCAGTACTTC.

The gene calls are TRBV4-1 and TRBJ1-1; tentative D call: TRBD1 (6 bases). Germline CDR1 reads MGHRA; CDR2 reads YSYEKL. V was pared by 0 bases and J by 6 bases, with 11 bases between. The CDR3 length is 14 residues. CDR3 nucleotides: TGCGCCAGCAGCCAAGATATGGGGGCACCTGAAGCTTTCTTT. Amino acid sequence: CASSQDMGAPEAFF.

The genes are TRBV10-3 and TRBJ1-3, with a weak D call TRBD1 (6 bases). The CDR3 is made up of 17 amino acids. Trimming left V 2 bases short and J 4 bases short, with 18 bases between. Germline CDR1 reads ENHRY; CDR2 reads SYGVKD. The CDR3 reads CAISEDTGTADGNTIYF. CDR3 nucleotide sequence: TGTGCCATCAGTGAGGACACAGGGACCGCGGACGGAAACACCATATATTTT.

This rearrangement joins TRBV29-1 to TRBJ1-1, with D perhaps TRBD1 (5 bases). The CDR3 sequence is 14 residues long. The V and J ends lost 7 bases and 4 bases respectively, with 19 bases between them. Germline CDR1 and CDR2: SQVTM and ANQGSEA. The CDR3 DNA sequence: TGCAGCGCCAAATACTTACTGGGGGGCACTGAAGCTTTCTTT. Amino acid sequence: CSAKYLLGGTEAFF.

The chain uses TRBV29-1 and TRBJ1-1; 9 nucleotides line up with TRBD1. The V and J ends lost 4 bases and 4 bases, in that order; junction bases with no gene match: 4. Germline V gives CDR1 SQVTM, CDR2 ANQGSEA. The CDR3 has 13 amino acids. DNA of the CDR3: TGCAGCGTTGCGCACAGGGGGCTCACTGAAGCTTTCTTT. This gives the protein CSVAHRGLTEAFF.

V usage is TRBV7-2 and J usage is TRBJ2-3; 9 nucleotides agree with TRBD2. V shed 5 bases and J 5 bases; nucleotides not matched to a gene: 8. The CDR3 is made up of 15 amino acids. Germline V lookup: CDR1 SGHTA, CDR2 FQGNSA. CDR3 sequence: CASSPHLAGLDTQYF. The CDR3 region has the DNA TGTGCCAGCAGCCCACATCTAGCGGGGTTAGATACGCAGTATTTT.

The rearrangement links TRBV15 to TRBJ1-2; D is unclear. V was clipped by 5 bases and J by 6 bases, with 13 bases between them. Germline CDR1 LNHNV, CDR2 YYDKDF (reference sequence). The CDR3 is made up of 13 amino acids. The CDR3 DNA sequence: TGTGCCACCAGCCAGCGGCCCGGAGATGGCTACACCTTC. Its protein product is CATSQRPGDGYTF.

The V call is TRBV11-3, the J call TRBJ2-5; D gene ambiguous. CDR3 size: 14 residues. CDR1 SGHNT and CDR2 YENEEA come from the germline V gene. The V end was cut by 5 bases, the J end by 2 bases, with 12 bases between. CDR3 protein: CASSPAGSQETQYF. CDR3 DNA sequence: TGTGCCAGCAGCCCAGCAGGCAGTCAAGAGACCCAGTACTTC.